The next 29 T cell receptor beta chains were all read from a single sample in a study of blood T cell repertoires in COVID-19. Assay used: immunoSEQ multiplex PCR; TCRdb lists only in-frame clones, some missing. The sample records 300,000 to 400,000 clones, more than 70% being singletons. Sequencing was performed on PBMCs or T cells enriched from blood (not recorded which). These receptors were taken from a young woman who had recovered from COVID-19.

V and J are TRBV6-2 or TRBV6-3 and TRBJ2-1; 8 nucleotides match TRBD2. The trim removed 4 bases at V and 8 bases at J, leaving 19 bases unmatched. This CDR3 has 18 amino acids. Germline V lookup: CDR1 MNHEY, CDR2 SVGEGT. This chain's CDR3 is CASSSKAGDPFRSDEQFF. CDR3 nucleotides: TGTGCCAGCAGTTCCAAAGCGGGGGACCCGTTCAGAAGCGATGAGCAGTTCTTC.

This clone was seen more than once but under ten times. Other DNA sequences of this sample code for an identical CDR3. The V gene is TRBV12-3 or TRBV12-4, the J gene TRBJ1-1; D not certain. V was trimmed by 4 bases and J by 6 bases, leaving 6 bases between them. This CDR3 is built from 11 residues. The CDR3 sequence is CASSSSAEAFF. In nucleotides, the CDR3 is TGTGCCAGCAGTTCCTCGGCTGAAGCTTTCTTT.

The chain has TRBV30 and TRBJ1-5; 9 bases are shared with TRBD1. V dropped 1 base and J dropped 6; count of bases not matched to a gene: 1. The germline gives CDR1 GTSNPN, CDR2 SVGIG (reference sequence). The CDR3 is made up of 13 amino acids. The CDR3 bases are TGTGCCTGGAGTGAGACAGGGGGTCAGCCCCAGCATTTT. Protein product: CAWSETGGQPQHF.

The J gene is TRBJ2-7, the V gene TRBV27; 11 bases map to TRBD1. V shed 4 bases, J shed 5 bases, and the junction held 7 bases outside the gene matches. Germline-derived CDR1 and CDR2 are MNHEY and SMNVEV (reference sequence). The CDR3 covers 15 residues. CDR3 sequence (DNA): TGTGCCAGCAGTTCAATGAGGGACAGGGGGAACGAGCAGTACTTC. This translates into CASSSMRDRGNEQYF.

This chain joins TRBV18 and TRBJ1-5, with TRBD1 as a possible D gene (6 bases). V was shortened by 4 bases and J by 4 bases, with 20 bases between the two germline ends. Germline assignment: CDR1 KGHSH and CDR2 LQKENI. The CDR3 length is 17 residues. The chain's CDR3 is CASSQMVQGRANQPQHF. In DNA form, the CDR3 reads TGTGCCAGCTCACAAATGGTACAGGGAAGGGCAAATCAGCCCCAGCATTTT. The entire variable domain, with the rest obtained from reference TRBV18 and TRBJ1-5, is as follows: NAGVMQNPRHLVRRRGQEARLRCSPMKGHSHVYWYRQLPEEGLKFMVYLQKENIIDESGMPKERFSAEFPKEGPSILRIQQVVRGDSAAYFCASSQMVQGRANQPQHFGDGTRLSIL.

This clone was recorded a few times. The chain joins TRBV6-4 to TRBJ2-2, with D unresolved. Trimming took 8 bases from V and 5 from J, leaving 18 bases between them. This CDR3 has 15 amino acids. Germline V gene sequence: CDR1 MRHNA, CDR2 SNTAGT. The CDR3 coding sequence is TGTGCCAGCGCTCCCCGAGGCAGCCCGACCGGGGAGCTGTTTTTT. Translated, it gives CASAPRGSPTGELFF.

This chain joins TRBV4-1 and TRBJ2-1; tentatively, D is TRBD1 (5 bases). Deletions cut 1 base from V and 3 bases from J, with 10 bases between. CDR1 and CDR2 (germline): MGHRA, YSYEKL. This CDR3 comprises 15 residues. The CDR3, as DNA: TGCGCCAGCAGCCAAGCCCGGACAAGCTACAATGAGCAGTTCTTC. Protein sequence: CASSQARTSYNEQFF.

This chain connects TRBV2 to TRBJ1-2, with 10 positions matching TRBD1. Germline values: CDR1 SNHLY, CDR2 FYNNEI. The V segment lost 3 bases and the J segment 5 bases; nucleotides outside the gene matches: 9. The CDR3 is made up of 16 amino acids. Here the CDR3 DNA reads TGTGCCAGCAGTGATGACAGGGGGCGAAATAATTATGGCTACACCTTC. This translates into CASSDDRGRNNYGYTF.

The CDR3, as DNA: TGTGCCAGCACCAGGGACACCGGGGAGCTGTTTTTT. Its translation is CASTRDTGELFF. The V call is TRBV2, the J call TRBJ2-2, with D tentatively TRBD1 (5 bases). Germline lookup yields CDR1 SNHLY and CDR2 FYNNEI. The CDR3 spans 12 residues. V dropped 7 bases and J dropped 3 bases, with 6 bases sitting between them.

The chain joins TRBV7-8 to TRBJ2-1, with 8 bases identical to TRBD2. The ends lost 0 bases at V and 10 bases at J; junction bases unmatched: 5. There are 14 residues in the CDR3. CDR1 is SGHVS and CDR2 is FQNEAQ in the germline V gene. The CDR3 DNA sequence: TGTGCCAGCAGCTTAGCGGCGGGGGGAGGGGAGCAGTTCTTC. Encoded protein: CASSLAAGGGEQFF.

The rearrangement links TRBV7-6 to TRBJ2-1; D is perhaps TRBD2 (7 bases). Trimming pared 1 base from V and 2 bases from J, leaving 15 bases between. Germline lookup yields CDR1 SGHVS and CDR2 FNYEAQ. This CDR3 region has 17 residues. CDR3 DNA: TGTGCCAGCAGCTTAGTCGTGCGGGGGCCTACCTACAATGAGCAGTTCTTC. It encodes CASSLVVRGPTYNEQFF.

CDR3 in amino acids: CASSQDLDRWQPQHF. The CDR3 region has the DNA TGCGCCAGCAGCCAAGATCTCGACAGATGGCAGCCCCAGCATTTT. The J gene is TRBJ1-5, the V gene TRBV4-1, with D maybe TRBD1 (5 bases). Germline V gene sequence: CDR1 MGHRA, CDR2 YSYEKL. V was cut by 0 bases and J by 7 bases, with 13 bases left in between. This CDR3 has 15 amino acids.

The rearrangement links TRBV30 to TRBJ1-1; perhaps TRBD1 as D (6 bases). The CDR3 loop spans 12 amino acids. CDR1 is GTSNPN and CDR2 is SVGIG in the germline V gene (reference sequence). The germline V and J ends were trimmed by 2 bases and 8 bases, with 12 bases remaining between them. For the CDR3, the DNA is TGTGCCTGGAGTTCCAGGGGTCTAGAAGCTTTCTTT. Its translation: CAWSSRGLEAFF.

This chain joins TRBV5-5 and TRBJ2-7, with a tentative D call TRBD2 (6 bases). There are 17 residues in the CDR3. The V gene's germline CDR1 is SGHKS and CDR2 YYEKEE (reference sequence). V was pared by 3 bases and J by 9 bases, with 28 bases between. Written as DNA, the CDR3 is TGTGCCAGCAGCTGGGGTATGGGGACTCGCGAATTTGGGGGGCAGTACTTC. This sequence encodes CASSWGMGTREFGGQYF.

This sequence joins TRBV5-4 and TRBJ1-1; 8 positions match TRBD1. With V trimmed by 3 bases and J by 10 bases, 8 bases remained unmatched. Germline V CDR1 and CDR2: SGHNT, YYREEE (reference sequence). The CDR3 has 13 amino acids. The CDR3 nucleotides read TGTGCCAGCAGCTCCGCAGGGGGCGCGGGAGCTTTCTTT. Protein sequence: CASSSAGGAGAFF.

The chain employs TRBV5-1 and TRBJ1-2; a weak D match, TRBD1 (5 bases). The germline gives CDR1 SGHRS, CDR2 YFSETQ. The length of the CDR3 is 15 residues. V lost 0 bases to trimming and J lost 3 bases, with 12 bases between them. This CDR3 reads CASSLAPGVDYGYTF. The CDR3 coding sequence is TGCGCCAGCAGCTTGGCCCCGGGGGTTGACTATGGCTACACCTTC.

As to this clone: A junction end diverges from the germline sequence, so it may reflect a read error. The chain combines TRBV7-7 with TRBJ2-1; 11 bases map to TRBD2. Germline values: CDR1 SSHAT, CDR2 FNYEAQ (reference sequence). The CDR3 covers 15 residues. The CDR3 here is CASRSTSGGTGEQFF. For the CDR3, the DNA is TGTGCTAGCAGATCCACTAGCGGGGGTACGGGTGAGCAGTTCTTC.

This chain joins TRBV30 and TRBJ1-1; D remains ambiguous. The CDR3 extends over 13 amino acids. CDR1 GTSNPN and CDR2 SVGIG come from the germline V gene (reference sequence). V was pared by 2 bases and J by 3 bases, with 10 bases between. In DNA, the CDR3 is TGTGCCTGGAGTTCTCTGCGGGACACTGAAGCTTTCTTT. It is translated as CAWSSLRDTEAFF.

This chain links TRBV3-1 (or the pseudogene TRBV3-2) with TRBJ2-6; 10 positions agree with TRBD1. In germline, CDR1 is LGHDT, CDR2 YNNKEL (reference sequence). The CDR3 consists of 21 residues. Germline trimming cut 0 bases from V and 0 bases from J; bases unmatched to any gene: 11. The CDR3: CASSQDLSTGTGDSGANVLTF. The DNA for the CDR3 is TGTGCCAGCAGCCAAGATCTTTCGACCGGGACAGGGGACTCTGGGGCCAACGTCCTGACTTTC.

This sequence joins TRBV5-4 and TRBJ2-1; TRBD1 agrees at 9 bases. The CDR3 length is 16 residues. V dropped 0 bases and J dropped 8; count of bases not matched to a gene: 9. The V gene's germline CDR1 is SGHNT and CDR2 YYREEE (reference sequence). CDR3 sequence: CASSLAVDRGMDEQFF. The CDR3 nucleotides are TGTGCCAGCAGCTTGGCCGTTGACAGGGGGATGGATGAGCAGTTCTTC.

The V and J genes are TRBV18 and TRBJ1-3, with TRBD1 matching over 12 bases. V was pared by 2 bases and J by 8 bases, with 7 bases of the junction left unmatched. This CDR3 is built from 16 residues. CDR1 KGHSH and CDR2 LQKENI come from the germline V gene. CDR3 nucleotide sequence: TGTGCCAGCTCACCATCAAAAGGGACAGGGGGCCACACCATATATTTT. This translates into CASSPSKGTGGHTIYF.

This clone appeared once. The chain uses TRBV12-3 or TRBV12-4 and TRBJ1-1; D unclear. The CDR3 has 11 residues. Between the trimmed V and J ends, which lost 6 bases and 3 bases, there was a span of 5 bases. The CDR3 sequence is CASSSYTEAFF. CDR3 coding DNA: TGTGCCAGCAGCTCGTACACTGAAGCTTTCTTT.

This chain links TRBV7-3 with TRBJ2-1, with 9 bases aligning to TRBD2. CDR1 and CDR2 (germline): SGHTA, FQGTGA. V lost 5 bases to trimming and J lost 6 bases; unmatched junction nucleotides: 8. CDR3 length equals 15 residues. In DNA form, the CDR3 reads TGTGCCAGCAGCCCGAGCGGGGGGAGGATCAATGAGCAGTTCTTC. Its protein is CASSPSGGRINEQFF.

The V gene is TRBV5-4, the J gene TRBJ1-1; 7 bases are shared with TRBD1. Trimming cost V 0 bases and J 7 bases; bases outside gene matches: 3. CDR1 and CDR2 (germline): SGHNT, YYREEE (reference sequence). The CDR3 runs 13 residues. This CDR3 is CASSLVSGGEAFF. The DNA for the CDR3 is TGTGCCAGCAGCTTGGTGTCAGGGGGTGAAGCTTTCTTT.

This sequence joins TRBV2 and TRBJ1-3; 9 positions match TRBD1. The V gene's germline CDR1 is SNHLY and CDR2 FYNNEI. There are 14 residues in the CDR3. The V segment lost 6 bases and the J segment 4 bases; nucleotides outside the gene matches: 4. CDR3 DNA sequence: TGTGCCAGCAGGGGGACAGGGCCCGGAAACACCATATATTTT. Amino acid sequence: CASRGTGPGNTIYF.

This clone came up once. The chain has TRBV18 and TRBJ2-3, with a tentative D call TRBD2 (7 bases). The ends were cut back, 0 bases at V and 1 base at J, with 11 bases in the middle. CDR1 is KGHSH, CDR2 LQKENI, per germline. The CDR3 consists of 16 residues. CDR3 in amino acids: CASSPPNGGRTDTQYF. The CDR3 nucleotides read TGTGCCAGCTCACCACCAAACGGGGGGCGCACAGATACGCAGTATTTT.

This chain joins TRBV3-1 (or the pseudogene TRBV3-2) and TRBJ2-5; D not certain. CDR1 and CDR2 (germline): LGHDT, YNNKEL (reference sequence). Trimming left V 5 bases short and J 2 bases short, with 15 bases between. The CDR3 contains 15 residues. Written as DNA, the CDR3 is TGTGCCAGCAGCTCAGATTGGCGGCCTCAAGAGACCCAGTACTTC. Translated, it gives CASSSDWRPQETQYF.

This clone was found once. The chain joins TRBV30 to TRBJ1-3, with D hard to call. CDR3 length equals 13 residues. Trimming took off 4 bases at V and 0 bases at J, with 7 bases between the two ends. The V gene's germline CDR1 is GTSNPN and CDR2 SVGIG (reference sequence). The CDR3 DNA follows: TGTGCCTGGACGCGGGGCTCTGGAAACACCATATATTTT. Translated, it gives CAWTRGSGNTIYF. Supplemented by reference TRBV30 and TRBJ1-3, the full variable domain reads SQTIHQWPATLVQPVGSPLSLECTVEGTSNPNLYWYRQAAGRGLQLLFYSVGIGQISSEVPQNLSASRPQDRQFILSSKKLLLSDSGFYLCAWTRGSGNTIYFGEGSWLTVV.

The V gene is TRBV6-1, the J gene TRBJ1-5, with unresolved D. The V end was cut by 3 bases, the J end by 4 bases, with 10 bases between. The CDR3 sequence is 14 residues long. CDR1 MNHNS and CDR2 SASEGT come from the germline V gene. CDR3 amino acids: CASSDNLANQPQHF. In DNA form, the CDR3 reads TGTGCCAGCAGTGACAATTTAGCAAATCAGCCCCAGCATTTT.